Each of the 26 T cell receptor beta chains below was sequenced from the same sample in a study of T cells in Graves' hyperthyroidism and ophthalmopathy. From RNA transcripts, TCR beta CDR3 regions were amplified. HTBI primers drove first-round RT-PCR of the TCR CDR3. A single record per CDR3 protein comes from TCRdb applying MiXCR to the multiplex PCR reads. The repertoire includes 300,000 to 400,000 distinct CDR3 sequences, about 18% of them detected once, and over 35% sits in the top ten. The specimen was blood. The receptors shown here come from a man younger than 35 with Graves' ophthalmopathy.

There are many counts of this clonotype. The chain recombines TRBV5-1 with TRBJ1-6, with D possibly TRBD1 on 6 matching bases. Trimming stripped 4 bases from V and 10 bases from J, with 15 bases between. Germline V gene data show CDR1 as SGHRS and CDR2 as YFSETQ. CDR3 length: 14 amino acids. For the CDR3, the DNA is TGCGCCAGCAGCGATACAGGGAGGGGCTCACCCCTCCACTTT. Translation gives CASSDTGRGSPLHF.

CDR3 sequence: CASEAGGSASGEQYF. The CDR3 bases are TGTGCCAGCGAAGCGGGAGGTAGTGCCTCTGGGGAGCAGTACTTC. V and J are TRBV28 and TRBJ2-7; 9 positions match TRBD2. V lost 8 bases to trimming and J lost 7 bases; unmatched junction nucleotides: 15. The length of the CDR3 is 15 residues. Germline CDR1 reads MDHEN; CDR2 reads SYDVKM.

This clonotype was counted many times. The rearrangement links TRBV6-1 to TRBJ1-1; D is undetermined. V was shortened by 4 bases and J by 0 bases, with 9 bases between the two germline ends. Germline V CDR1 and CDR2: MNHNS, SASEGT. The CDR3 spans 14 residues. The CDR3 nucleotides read TGTGCCAGCAGTGGCTACGATGTGAACACTGAAGCTTTCTTT. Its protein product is CASSGYDVNTEAFF.

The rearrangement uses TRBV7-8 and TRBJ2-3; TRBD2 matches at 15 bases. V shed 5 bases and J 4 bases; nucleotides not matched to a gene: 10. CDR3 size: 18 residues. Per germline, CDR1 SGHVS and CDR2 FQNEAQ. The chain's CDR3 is CASSETGTSGGNPDTQYF. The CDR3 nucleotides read TGTGCCAGCAGCGAAACCGGGACTAGCGGGGGGAACCCAGATACGCAGTATTTT.

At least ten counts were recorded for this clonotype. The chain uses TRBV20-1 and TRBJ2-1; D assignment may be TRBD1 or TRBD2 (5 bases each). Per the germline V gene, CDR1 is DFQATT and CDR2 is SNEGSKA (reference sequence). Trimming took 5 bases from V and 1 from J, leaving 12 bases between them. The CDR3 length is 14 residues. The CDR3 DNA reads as TGCAGTGCTGGGGACCCCTCGTCCTACAATGAGCAGTTCTTC. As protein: CSAGDPSSYNEQFF.

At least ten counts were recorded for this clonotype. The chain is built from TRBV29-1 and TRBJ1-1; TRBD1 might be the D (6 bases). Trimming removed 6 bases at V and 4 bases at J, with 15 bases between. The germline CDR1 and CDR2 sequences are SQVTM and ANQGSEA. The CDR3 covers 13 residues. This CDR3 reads CSVVQGWGTEAFF. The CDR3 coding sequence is TGCAGCGTCGTACAGGGCTGGGGCACTGAAGCTTTCTTT.

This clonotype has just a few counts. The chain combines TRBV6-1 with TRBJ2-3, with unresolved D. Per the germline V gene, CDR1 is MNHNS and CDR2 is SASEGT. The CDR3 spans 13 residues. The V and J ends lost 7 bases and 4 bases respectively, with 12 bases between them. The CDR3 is CASNTPYADTQYF. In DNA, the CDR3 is TGTGCCAGCAACACCCCCTATGCAGATACGCAGTATTTT.

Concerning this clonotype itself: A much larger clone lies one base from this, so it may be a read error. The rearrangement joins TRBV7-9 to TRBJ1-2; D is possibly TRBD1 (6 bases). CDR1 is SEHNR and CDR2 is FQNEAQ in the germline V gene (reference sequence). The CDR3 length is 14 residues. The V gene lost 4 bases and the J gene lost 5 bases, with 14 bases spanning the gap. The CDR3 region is CASSYPTDSYGYTF. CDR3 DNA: TGTGCCAGCAGCTACCCGACGGACAGTTATGGCTACACCTTC.

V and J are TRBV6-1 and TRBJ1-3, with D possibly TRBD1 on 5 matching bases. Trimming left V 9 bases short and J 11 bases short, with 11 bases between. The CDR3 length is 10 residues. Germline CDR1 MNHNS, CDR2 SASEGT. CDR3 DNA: TGTGCCAGTCAGAGGGGCCCCATATATTTT. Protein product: CASQRGPIYF.

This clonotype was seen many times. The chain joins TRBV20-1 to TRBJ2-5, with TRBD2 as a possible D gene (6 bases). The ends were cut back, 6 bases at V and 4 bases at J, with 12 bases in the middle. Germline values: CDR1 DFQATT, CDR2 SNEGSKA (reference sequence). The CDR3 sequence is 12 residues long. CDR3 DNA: TGCAGTGCAGGTTCGGGAGCAGAGACCCAGTACTTC. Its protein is CSAGSGAETQYF.

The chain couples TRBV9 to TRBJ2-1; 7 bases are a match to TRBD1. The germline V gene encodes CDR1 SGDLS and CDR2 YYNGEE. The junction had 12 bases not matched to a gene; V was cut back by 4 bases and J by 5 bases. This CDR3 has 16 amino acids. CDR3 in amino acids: CASSPQGQSGDNEQFF. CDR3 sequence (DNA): TGTGCCAGCAGCCCCCAGGGACAGTCTGGCGACAATGAGCAGTTCTTC.

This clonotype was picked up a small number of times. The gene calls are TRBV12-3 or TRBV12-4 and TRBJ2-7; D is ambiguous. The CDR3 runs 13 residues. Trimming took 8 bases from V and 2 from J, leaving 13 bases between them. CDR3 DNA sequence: TGTGCCAGCGAGGTGGCAGGCACCTACGAGCAGTACTTC. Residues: CASEVAGTYEQYF.

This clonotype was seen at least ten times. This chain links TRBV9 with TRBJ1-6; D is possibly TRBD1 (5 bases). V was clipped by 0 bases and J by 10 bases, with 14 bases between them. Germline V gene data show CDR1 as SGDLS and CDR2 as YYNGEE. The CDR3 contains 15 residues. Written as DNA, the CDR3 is TGTGCCAGCAGCGTAGGAAACTCTGGGGGATCACCCCTCCACTTT. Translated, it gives CASSVGNSGGSPLHF.

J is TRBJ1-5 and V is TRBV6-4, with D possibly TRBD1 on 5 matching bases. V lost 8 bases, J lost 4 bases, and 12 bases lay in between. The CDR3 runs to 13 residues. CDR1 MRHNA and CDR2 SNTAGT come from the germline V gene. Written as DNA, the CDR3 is TGTGCCAGCGGGGGACTCCCGAATCAGCCCCAGCATTTT. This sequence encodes CASGGLPNQPQHF.

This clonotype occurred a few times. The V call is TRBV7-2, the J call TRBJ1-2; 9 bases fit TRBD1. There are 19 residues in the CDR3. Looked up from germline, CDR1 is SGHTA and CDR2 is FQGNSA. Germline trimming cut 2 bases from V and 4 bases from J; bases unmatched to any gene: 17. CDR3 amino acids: CASSLLPGGDRAPVYGYTF. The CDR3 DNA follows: TGTGCCAGCAGCTTACTCCCAGGGGGGGACAGGGCCCCCGTCTATGGCTACACCTTC.

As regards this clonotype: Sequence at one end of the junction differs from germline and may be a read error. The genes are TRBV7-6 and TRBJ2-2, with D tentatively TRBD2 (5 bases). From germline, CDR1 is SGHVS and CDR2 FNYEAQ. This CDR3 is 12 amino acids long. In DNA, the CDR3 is TGTGCCAGCAGCTTAGAGGTCGGGGAGCTGTTGTTT. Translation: CASSLEVGELLF.

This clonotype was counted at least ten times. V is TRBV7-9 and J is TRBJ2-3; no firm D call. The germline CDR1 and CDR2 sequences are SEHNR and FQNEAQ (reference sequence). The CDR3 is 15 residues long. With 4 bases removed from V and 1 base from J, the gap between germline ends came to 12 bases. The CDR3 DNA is TGTGCCAGCAGCTCGGGCCCATCAGGCACAGATACGCAGTATTTT. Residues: CASSSGPSGTDTQYF.

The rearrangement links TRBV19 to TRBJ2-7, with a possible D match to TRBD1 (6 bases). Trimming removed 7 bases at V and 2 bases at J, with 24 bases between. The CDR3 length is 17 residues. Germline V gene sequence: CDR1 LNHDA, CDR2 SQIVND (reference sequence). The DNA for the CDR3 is TGTGCCAGTACCAGCGCGAGTACAGGGACAAAACCCTACGAGCAGTACTTC. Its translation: CASTSASTGTKPYEQYF.

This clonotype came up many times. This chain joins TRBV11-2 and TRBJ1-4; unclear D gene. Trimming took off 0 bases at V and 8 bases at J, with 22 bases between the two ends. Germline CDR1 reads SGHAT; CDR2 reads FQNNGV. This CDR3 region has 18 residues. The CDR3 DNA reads TGTGCCAGCAGCTTAGATCCGTTCCGGGCCCAGGAGCAGGAAAAACTGTTTTTT. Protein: CASSLDPFRAQEQEKLFF.

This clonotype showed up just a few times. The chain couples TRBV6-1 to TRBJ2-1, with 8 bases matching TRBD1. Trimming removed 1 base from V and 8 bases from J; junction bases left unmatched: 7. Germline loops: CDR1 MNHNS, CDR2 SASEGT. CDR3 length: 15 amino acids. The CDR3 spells CASSEGTGMVDEQFF. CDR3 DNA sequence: TGTGCCAGCAGTGAAGGGACAGGGATGGTGGATGAGCAGTTCTTC.

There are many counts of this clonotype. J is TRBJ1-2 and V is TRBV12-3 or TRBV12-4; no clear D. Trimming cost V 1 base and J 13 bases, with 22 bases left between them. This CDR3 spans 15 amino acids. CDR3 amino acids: CASSLGFGTIGPATF. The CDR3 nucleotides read TGTGCCAGCAGTTTAGGTTTTGGAACAATCGGCCCGGCCACCTTC.

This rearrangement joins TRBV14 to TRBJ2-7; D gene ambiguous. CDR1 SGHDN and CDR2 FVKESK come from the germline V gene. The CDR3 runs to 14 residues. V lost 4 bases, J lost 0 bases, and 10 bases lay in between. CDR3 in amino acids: CASSRAPSSYEQYF. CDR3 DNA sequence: TGTGCCAGCAGCCGGGCACCATCCTCCTACGAGCAGTACTTC.

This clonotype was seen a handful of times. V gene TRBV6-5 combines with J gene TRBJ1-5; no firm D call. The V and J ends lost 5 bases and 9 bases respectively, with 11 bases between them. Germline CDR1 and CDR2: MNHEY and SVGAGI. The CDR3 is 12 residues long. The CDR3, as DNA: TGTGCCAGCAGTACGCGGTTGTGGCCCCAGCATTTT. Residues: CASSTRLWPQHF.

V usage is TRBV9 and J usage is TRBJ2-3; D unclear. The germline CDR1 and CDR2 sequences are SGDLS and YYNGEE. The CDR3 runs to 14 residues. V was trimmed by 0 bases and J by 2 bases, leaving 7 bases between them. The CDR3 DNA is TGTGCCAGCAGCGTAGATGACCCCACAGATACGCAGTATTTT. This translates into CASSVDDPTDTQYF.

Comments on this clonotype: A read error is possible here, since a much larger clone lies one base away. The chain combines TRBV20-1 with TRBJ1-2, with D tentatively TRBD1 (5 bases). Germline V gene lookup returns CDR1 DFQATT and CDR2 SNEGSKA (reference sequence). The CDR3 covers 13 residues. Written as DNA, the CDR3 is TGCGGTGCTAGGGCAGGGCAGAAGAGTGGCTACACCTTC. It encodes CGARAGQKSGYTF.

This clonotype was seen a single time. CDR3 DNA: TGCGCCAGCAGCGAAGGACAGGGGGTATCGGTGTATGGCTACACCTTC. This encodes CASSEGQGVSVYGYTF. The chain is built from TRBV4-1 and TRBJ1-2; 10 positions match TRBD1. This CDR3 has 16 amino acids. The trim removed 5 bases at V and 5 bases at J, leaving 11 bases unmatched. The V gene's germline CDR1 is MGHRA and CDR2 YSYEKL.